This record covers a single T cell receptor beta chain. There is no known antigen for this receptor. No base quality values were provided; no much bigger clone lies one nucleotide off. Libraries were prepared through the immunoSEQ multiplex PCR assay. To provide template for TCR sequencing, every sample had RNA extracted and reverse transcribed into cDNA. SuperScript III was used for first-strand cDNA synthesis, primed with a 2:1 mix of oligo-dT and random hexamers. A synthetic immune receptor repertoire was used to gauge amplification bias, and whatever bias remained was removed computationally. From the authors' description of their analysis: After raw reads were preprocessed to remove errors, the CDR3 was defined following IMGT conventions as running from the conserved cysteine to phenylalanine. Clonality was calculated as 1 minus Shannon entropy normalized by log2 of the number of productive unique TCRs. Scalp TCRbeta sequences were cross-referenced with sorted blood CD4 and CD8 repertoires so that the CD4 or CD8 identity of scalp clones could be inferred. TCRdb stores this immuneACCESS table with in-frame sequences only. Part of the clones is absent; in the studies checked, under half of the shortfall reflects unresolved V genes, and no reason is known for the rest. Clonal size and the V and J genes are those of that table, whereas D and trimming came from the DNA. The sample table holds roughly 150,000 clones, of which roughly 62% were seen once. Under 6.5% of the sample is held by the ten biggest clonotypes.

These data belong to a study of CD8+ T cells in alopecia areata (dated by TCRdb to the late 2010s). Some background on the complete study: Treated patients were enrolled in an open-label pilot trial of oral tofacitinib, 5 to 10 mg twice daily, for moderate-to-severe alopecia areata. Tofacitinib was administered for 6 to 18 months, and 6 months of follow-up off drug were then conducted to assess delayed response and recurrence. The study used high-throughput TCRbeta sequencing to examine T cell clonal expansion in alopecia areata, in both the C3H/HeJ mouse model and human patients. On the human side, TCRbeta sequencing was run on scalp tissue and on sorted CD4+ and CD8+ peripheral blood T cells from healthy controls and from alopecia areata patients with either patchy or totalis/universalis disease. Patients on tofacitinib were biopsied at baseline and after 4 and 24 weeks of treatment, and several of the patients also had a later scalp biopsy. Scalp clonality was compared across normal scalp (n=4), patchy alopecia areata scalp (n=8), and alopecia totalis/universalis scalp (n=8). The RNA source kit depended on sample type: the PAXgene miRNA kit for fixed scalp, the miRNeasy kit for PBMCs, and the RNeasy kit for mouse skin. TCRbeta CDR3 regions were amplified by immunoSEQ multiplex PCR with 35 Vbeta forward and 13 Jbeta reverse primers. What the study reported, not specific to this receptor: Lesional scalp, especially in alopecia totalis/universalis, showed higher clonality and more expanded CD8+ clones than normal scalp, suggesting antigenic drive. Resident alphabeta T cells in normal human skin are also sequenced, complicating scalp TCR repertoire analysis, unlike mouse skin dominated by gammadelta T cells. TCR sequences shared between patients were less clear than in mice, possibly partly because of HLA diversity in the patient population.

V and J lose 5 bases and 0 bases, and a span of 8 bases separates them. The CDR3 spans 14 residues, from the cysteine through the phenylalanine. The CDR3 DNA has 42 bases and is translated from base 1. CDR1 MNHEY and CDR2 SVGAGI were looked up in the germline V gene. In light of the paper, this sample's time point label describes: baseline before oral tofacitinib. Peripheral blood and lesional scalp punch biopsies were obtained from patients with alopecia areata. PBMCs were separated by density centrifugation and stained for CD3, CD4 and CD8, after which CD4+ and CD8+ T cells were sorted on a FACSAria.

Sequencing used CD4+ T cells sorted from blood, obtained at week 0. The sequence derives from a human donor with alopecia areata. This chain joins TRBV6-5 to TRBJ2-4, with the D gene not clear enough to name. The CDR3 corresponds to CASSVSEAKNIQYF. Here is the DNA: TGTGCCAGCAGTGTTTCGGAAGCCAAAAACATTCAGTACTTC.